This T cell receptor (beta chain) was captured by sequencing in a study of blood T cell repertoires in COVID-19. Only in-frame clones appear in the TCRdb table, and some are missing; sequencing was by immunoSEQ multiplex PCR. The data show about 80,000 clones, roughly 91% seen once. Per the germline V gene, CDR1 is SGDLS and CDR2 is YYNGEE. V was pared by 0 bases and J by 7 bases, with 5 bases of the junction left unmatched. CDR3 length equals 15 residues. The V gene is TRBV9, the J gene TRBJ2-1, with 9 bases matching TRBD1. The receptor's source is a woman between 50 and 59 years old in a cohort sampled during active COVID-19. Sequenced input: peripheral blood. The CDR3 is CASSVEGTGRNEQFF. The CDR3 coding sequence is TGTGCCAGCAGCGTAGAAGGGACAGGGAGGAATGAGCAGTTCTTC.